These 9 T cell receptor beta chains share one sample of origin, sequenced in a study of blood T cell repertoires in COVID-19. Here immunoSEQ multiplex PCR was the method, and the copy in TCRdb shows in-frame clones only, minus some. The sample lists about 240,000 clones, roughly 83% occurring once. Sequencing was done on a sample of peripheral blood. Receptors originate from a man older than 75 with acute or convalescent COVID-19.

A single count supports this clone. The V and J genes are TRBV5-1 and TRBJ2-1; D possibly corresponds to TRBD2 (6 bases). The CDR3 loop spans 13 amino acids. Trimming shortened V by 4 bases and J by 4 bases, and 9 bases separated the two germline ends. The V gene's germline CDR1 is SGHRS and CDR2 YFSETQ. DNA for the CDR3: TGCGCCAGCAGCCTCGGGACTTACAATGAGCAGTTCTTC. Protein: CASSLGTYNEQFF.

The CDR3, as DNA: TGTGCCAGCAGCCACCTTCGTCGGACTCCCCCGGGGACTGAAGCTTTCTTT. Its protein product is CASSHLRRTPPGTEAFF. This sequence joins TRBV3-1 (or the pseudogene TRBV3-2) and TRBJ1-1; D gene ambiguous. The CDR3 contains 17 residues. V lost 3 bases to trimming and J lost 5 bases, with 22 bases between them. Germline V gene sequence: CDR1 LGHDT, CDR2 YNNKEL (reference sequence).

The chain carries TRBV6-5 and TRBJ1-4; TRBD1 matches at 7 bases. The V segment lost 6 bases and the J segment 3 bases; nucleotides outside the gene matches: 7. Germline V gives CDR1 MNHEY, CDR2 SVGAGI. The CDR3 is 15 residues long. CDR3: CASSDAGTANEKLFF. As DNA, the CDR3 is TGTGCCAGCAGCGATGCCGGGACAGCTAATGAAAAACTGTTTTTT.

The rearrangement joins TRBV10-3 to TRBJ2-2, with TRBD2 matching over 15 bases. Germline V gene sequence: CDR1 ENHRY, CDR2 SYGVKD. V dropped 6 bases and J dropped 2; count of bases not matched to a gene: 7. This CDR3 has 18 residues. Here the CDR3 reads CAISARTSGGVNTGELFF. The CDR3 DNA reads as TGTGCCATCAGCGCCCGGACTAGCGGGGGGGTCAACACCGGGGAGCTGTTTTTT.

This chain uses TRBV6-5 with TRBJ1-3; D not resolved. With 0 bases removed from V and 4 bases from J, the gap between germline ends came to 10 bases. The CDR3 has 15 residues. Germline CDR1 reads MNHEY; CDR2 reads SVGAGI. The CDR3 region is CASSYSVTRGNTIYF. The CDR3 DNA reads as TGTGCCAGCAGTTACTCGGTTACGCGCGGAAACACCATATATTTT.

The rearrangement joins TRBV14 to TRBJ2-1; TRBD2 matches 7 bases. CDR1 and CDR2 from the germline V gene are SGHDN and FVKESK. CDR3 length: 14 amino acids. The V and J ends lost 4 bases and 6 bases, in that order; junction bases with no gene match: 6. CDR3 bases: TGTGCCAGCAGCCTATCGACTAGCTTCAATGAGCAGTTCTTC. Its translation is CASSLSTSFNEQFF.

V and J are TRBV4-1 and TRBJ2-2; a possible D gene is TRBD1 (6 bases). Germline V gene lookup returns CDR1 MGHRA and CDR2 YSYEKL. The CDR3 sequence is 15 residues long. V was shortened by 0 bases and J by 7 bases, with 12 bases between the two germline ends. CDR3 DNA sequence: TGCGCCAGCAGCCAAGATGGGGCCAGGGGCGGGGAGCTGTTTTTT. This gives the protein CASSQDGARGGELFF.

This clone occurred once. The chain joins TRBV2 to TRBJ2-6; 8 bases are shared with TRBD1. Germline assignment: CDR1 SNHLY and CDR2 FYNNEI. V shed 10 bases, J shed 0 bases, and the junction held 11 bases outside the gene matches. The CDR3 runs 17 residues. The CDR3 loop reads CATTPGGVYSGANVLTF. DNA of the CDR3: TGTGCCACTACCCCAGGGGGCGTATACTCTGGGGCCAACGTCCTGACTTTC.

This chain uses TRBV6-2 or TRBV6-3 with TRBJ2-1; 7 nucleotides agree with TRBD2. CDR1 and CDR2 (germline): MNHEY, SVGEGT. CDR3 size: 12 residues. With 6 bases clipped from V and 12 bases from J, the junction kept 8 bases outside the gene matches. The CDR3 loop reads CASSDPGRVQFF. The CDR3 region has the DNA TGTGCCAGCAGCGACCCAGGGAGGGTGCAGTTCTTC.